Below, 24 T cell receptor beta chains from the same sample are listed, as sequenced in a study of blood T cell repertoires in COVID-19. Profiling relied on immunoSEQ multiplex PCR, and the TCRdb table lists in-frame clones only, not all of them. This table holds 150,000 to 190,000 clones, 76% found once. Material: peripheral blood. The receptors derive from a woman of 80 years or more with acute or convalescent COVID-19.

The V call is TRBV5-1, the J call TRBJ1-2; 7 bases agree with TRBD1. In germline, CDR1 is SGHRS, CDR2 YFSETQ. The CDR3 has 13 residues. Trimming at V came to 4 bases and at J to 8 bases, leaving 8 bases not matched to a gene. The CDR3 here is CASSRDRARGYTF. The CDR3 nucleotides are TGCGCCAGCAGCCGCGACAGGGCACGAGGCTACACCTTC.

The genes are TRBV6-1 and TRBJ1-2; no reliable D call. Germline CDR1 and CDR2: MNHNS and SASEGT. V gave up 2 bases and J gave up 4 bases, with 5 bases separating them. This CDR3 is 12 amino acids long. The CDR3 reads CASSENTYGYTF. The DNA of the CDR3 is TGTGCCAGCAGTGAAAACACCTATGGCTACACCTTC.

The rearrangement links TRBV6-6 to TRBJ2-7; 8 positions match TRBD1. CDR3 size: 14 residues. Unmatched junction bases numbered 7, after V lost 5 bases and J lost 4 bases. The germline V gene has CDR1 MNHNY and CDR2 SVGAGI (reference sequence). The chain's CDR3 is CASSQTGDLYEQYF. The CDR3 DNA is TGTGCCAGCAGTCAGACAGGGGACCTATACGAGCAGTACTTC.

The chain is built from TRBV5-1 and TRBJ2-5, with 7 positions matching TRBD2. The junction had 3 bases not matched to a gene; V was cut back by 0 bases and J by 4 bases. The CDR3 covers 14 residues. From germline, CDR1 is SGHRS and CDR2 YFSETQ. CDR3 region: CASSLDLAAETQYF. The CDR3 bases are TGCGCCAGCAGCTTGGATCTAGCGGCAGAGACCCAGTACTTC.

This clone was seen only once. The chain joins TRBV6-5 to TRBJ1-6, with D tentatively TRBD1 (6 bases). The CDR3 is made up of 12 amino acids. The germline V gene has CDR1 MNHEY and CDR2 SVGAGI. Trimming left V 4 bases short and J 17 bases short, with 15 bases between. CDR3 sequence: CASSSRLAGVHF. The CDR3 nucleotides are TGTGCCAGCAGTTCCAGGCTAGCAGGGGTCCACTTT.

The rearrangement links TRBV10-3 to TRBJ2-3, with D possibly TRBD2 on 5 matching bases. V dropped 8 bases and J dropped 1 base, with 10 bases sitting between them. This CDR3 has 13 amino acids. Germline CDR1 is ENHRY and CDR2 is SYGVKD. The CDR3 loop is CAIGRDRTDTQYF. CDR3 nucleotides: TGTGCCATCGGTCGGGATCGCACAGATACGCAGTATTTT.

V gene TRBV19 combines with J gene TRBJ2-1, with D perhaps TRBD1 (6 bases). The CDR3 spans 14 residues. Per the germline V gene, CDR1 is LNHDA and CDR2 is SQIVND (reference sequence). Trimming took 9 bases from V and 10 from J, leaving 22 bases between them. This chain's CDR3 is CASRETGTPGEQFF. The CDR3, as DNA: TGTGCCAGCCGAGAAACCGGGACACCCGGCGAGCAGTTCTTC.

The J gene is TRBJ2-7, the V gene TRBV21-1; the table's TRBD1 call for D was not verified on the DNA. TRBV21-1 is a recognized pseudogene. The CDR3 is 15 residues long. Here the CDR3 DNA reads TGTGCCAGCAGTACGACCGGGACAGGGGATGGCGAGCAGTACTTC. Protein product: CASSTTGTGDGEQYF.

This chain uses TRBV6-5 with TRBJ2-7; TRBD1 might be the D (5 bases). Trimming removed 2 bases from V and 3 bases from J, with 11 bases in between. CDR3 length equals 14 residues. The germline V gene has CDR1 MNHEY and CDR2 SVGAGI. The CDR3 DNA follows: TGTGCCAGCAGTTACGGGGTCAGGGACTACGAGCAGTACTTC. Translation: CASSYGVRDYEQYF.

This clone was detected only once. The V call is TRBV11-2, the J call TRBJ1-4, with D perhaps matching TRBD1 (6 bases). The V end was cut by 5 bases, the J end by 8 bases, with 12 bases between. This CDR3 spans 13 amino acids. Germline V gene lookup returns CDR1 SGHAT and CDR2 FQNNGV. In DNA form, the CDR3 reads TGTGCCAGCAGCCCGGACAGCGCCGAAAAACTGTTTTTT. Residues: CASSPDSAEKLFF.

This chain links TRBV27 with TRBJ2-3, with 8 positions matching TRBD2. The V gene's germline CDR1 is MNHEY and CDR2 SMNVEV (reference sequence). The CDR3 covers 12 residues. The J segment lost 7 bases and the V segment lost 7 bases, leaving 4 bases of the junction unmatched. The CDR3 bases are TGTGCCAGCATCAGCGGGGGCAATACGCAGTATTTT. It is translated as CASISGGNTQYF.

The chain uses TRBV6-5 and TRBJ1-1, with TRBD1 matching 7 bases. CDR3 length equals 14 residues. With V trimmed by 4 bases and J by 0 bases, 2 bases remained unmatched. Looked up from germline, CDR1 is MNHEY and CDR2 is SVGAGI. The CDR3 DNA sequence: TGTGCCAGCAGTTGGGACAGTATGAACACTGAAGCTTTCTTT. Translation gives CASSWDSMNTEAFF.

The rearrangement uses TRBV15 and TRBJ2-7; 13 nucleotides align to TRBD2. Germline values: CDR1 LNHNV, CDR2 YYDKDF (reference sequence). The V gene end was trimmed by 0 bases and the J gene end by 2 bases; junction bases not matched to a gene: 7. The CDR3 has 18 residues. CDR3 bases: TGTGCCACCAGCAGAGATCAGGGACTAGCGGGGCGAACCTACGAGCAGTACTTC. Protein product: CATSRDQGLAGRTYEQYF.

This chain connects TRBV6-1 to TRBJ1-1; D may be TRBD1 (6 bases). There are 14 residues in the CDR3. Germline loops: CDR1 MNHNS, CDR2 SASEGT. V lost 2 bases, J lost 6 bases, and 13 bases lay in between. The CDR3 region is CASSENWGHAEAFF. As DNA, the CDR3 is TGTGCCAGCAGTGAAAATTGGGGGCACGCTGAAGCTTTCTTT.

The rearrangement uses TRBV6-5 and TRBJ2-7, with 12 bases identical to TRBD2. With 7 bases clipped from V and 5 bases from J, the junction kept 9 bases outside the gene matches. Germline assignment: CDR1 MNHEY and CDR2 SVGAGI. This CDR3 is 15 amino acids long. CDR3 coding DNA: TGTGCCAGCACGCCTAGCGGGGGGGCAGTAAACGAGCAGTACTTC. Its protein is CASTPSGGAVNEQYF.

This chain links TRBV5-1 with TRBJ1-6, with TRBD1 matching 11 bases. This CDR3 spans 15 amino acids. V was pared by 4 bases and J by 9 bases, with 6 bases of the junction left unmatched. Germline V lookup: CDR1 SGHRS, CDR2 YFSETQ. The CDR3 reads CASSEGTGGGSPLHF. CDR3 coding DNA: TGCGCCAGCAGCGAGGGGACAGGGGGAGGTTCACCCCTCCACTTT.

The V gene is TRBV5-1, the J gene TRBJ2-2, with TRBD1 matching 8 bases. Germline V CDR1 and CDR2: SGHRS, YFSETQ. Unmatched junction bases numbered 3, after V lost 2 bases and J lost 0 bases. CDR3 size: 16 residues. The CDR3 nucleotides are TGCGCCAGCAGCTTCCGACAGGGGACGAACACCGGGGAGCTGTTTTTT. It yields the protein CASSFRQGTNTGELFF.

The rearrangement links TRBV28 to TRBJ2-1, with 7 bases that match TRBD2. Germline V gives CDR1 MDHEN, CDR2 SYDVKM. This CDR3 has 15 residues. V gave up 7 bases and J gave up 8 bases; unmatched junction bases: 14. As DNA, the CDR3 is TGTGCCAGCACCCTGACGGGGGGTGGATGGGATGAGCAGTTCTTC. Translating gives CASTLTGGGWDEQFF.

The V call is TRBV19, the J call TRBJ2-7, with a tentative D call TRBD1 (5 bases). Germline-derived CDR1 and CDR2 are LNHDA and SQIVND (reference sequence). The CDR3 loop spans 13 amino acids. The ends were cut back, 0 bases at V and 9 bases at J, with 12 bases in the middle. The CDR3 spells CASSIDFDSLQYF. CDR3 sequence (DNA): TGTGCCAGTAGTATAGATTTCGACAGCTTGCAGTACTTC.

This clone was picked up a small number of times. The rearrangement links TRBV24-1 to TRBJ1-2; tentatively, D is TRBD1 (5 bases). Germline lookup yields CDR1 KGHDR and CDR2 SFDVKD. The CDR3 consists of 13 residues. V gave up 7 bases and J gave up 1 base, with 9 bases separating them. The CDR3 coding sequence is TGTGCCACCAGGGCCAGGGATAACTATGGCTACACCTTC. It yields the protein CATRARDNYGYTF.

V and J are TRBV25-1 and TRBJ1-4; perhaps TRBD1 as D (5 bases). With 6 bases removed from V and 7 bases from J, the gap between germline ends came to 15 bases. CDR3 length equals 14 residues. Germline V gene lookup returns CDR1 MGHDK and CDR2 SYGVNS. CDR3: CASSTLDKSEKLFF. CDR3 nucleotide sequence: TGTGCCAGCAGCACCCTGGACAAGAGTGAAAAACTGTTTTTT.

The V gene is TRBV7-2, the J gene TRBJ1-1; perhaps TRBD1 as D (6 bases). The CDR3 loop spans 16 amino acids. Germline V gene sequence: CDR1 SGHTA, CDR2 FQGNSA. V was shortened by 5 bases and J by 2 bases, with 18 bases between the two germline ends. CDR3 DNA: TGTGCCAGCAGCAGTCAAACAGGGAGTTTAAACACTGAAGCTTTCTTT. Protein: CASSSQTGSLNTEAFF.

Regarding this clone: Other DNA variants within this sample encode the same CDR3. The J gene is TRBJ2-2, the V gene TRBV5-1; tentatively, D is TRBD1 (6 bases). There are 15 residues in the CDR3. V was trimmed by 1 base and J by 0 bases, leaving 7 bases between them. Germline values: CDR1 SGHRS, CDR2 YFSETQ. CDR3 in DNA: TGCGCCAGCAGCTTGCCAGGGGCGAACACCGGGGAGCTGTTTTTT. This translates into CASSLPGANTGELFF.

This clone was observed a handful of times. V and J are TRBV4-2 and TRBJ1-2; TRBD1 is a possible D gene (5 bases). This CDR3 is built from 17 residues. V was pared by 2 bases and J by 8 bases, with 24 bases between. Per the germline V gene, CDR1 is LGHNA and CDR2 is YNFKEQ. The CDR3 sequence is CASSQKALQGLGEGYTF. Written as DNA, the CDR3 is TGTGCCAGCAGCCAAAAAGCCCTTCAGGGCCTAGGAGAGGGCTACACCTTC.